This passage covers 19 T cell receptor beta chains from one sample sequenced in a study of CD8 T cells in Susac syndrome. Reverse transcription of 0.5 to 1 ug RNA used random hexamers. TCRdb re-derived calls from the immunoSEQ multiplex PCR reads in MiXCR, one entry per CDR3 protein. The sample contains 110,000 or so distinct CDR3 sequences, 94% of which appear only once. The sample consisted of CD4+ T cells from PBMCs. These receptors came from a human donor in good health.

V usage is TRBV28 and J usage is TRBJ1-1, with TRBD1 identical over 10 bases. CDR1 MDHEN and CDR2 SYDVKM come from the germline V gene. The CDR3 covers 14 residues. Trimming removed 5 bases from V and 6 bases from J; junction bases left unmatched: 6. The CDR3 nucleotides read TGTGCCAGCAGTCCTGACAGGGGGCATGCTGAAGCTTTCTTT. This sequence encodes CASSPDRGHAEAFF.

The J gene is TRBJ2-2, the V gene TRBV11-1, with 10 bases aligning to TRBD2. V shed 5 bases, J shed 4 bases, and the junction held 19 bases outside the gene matches. The germline gives CDR1 SGHAT, CDR2 FQDESV (reference sequence). The CDR3 runs to 20 residues. The CDR3 sequence is CASSLPRSGRPRGPTGELFF. The CDR3 DNA follows: TGTGCCAGCAGCCTTCCCCGTAGCGGGAGGCCCCGCGGCCCCACCGGGGAGCTGTTTTTT. The whole variable domain, filled in from reference TRBV11-1 and TRBJ2-2, reads EAEVAQSPRYKITEKSQAVAFWCDPISGHATLYWYRQILGQGPELLVQFQDESVVDDSQLPKDRFSAERLKGVDSTLKIQPAELGDSAMYLCASSLPRSGRPRGPTGELFFGEGSRLTVL.

V gene TRBV18 combines with J gene TRBJ1-5; D is uncertain. The V and J ends lost 1 base and 1 base respectively, with 8 bases between them. The CDR3 covers 15 residues. Germline lookup yields CDR1 KGHSH and CDR2 LQKENI. The DNA for the CDR3 is TGTGCCAGCTCACCACGAACGGACAGCAATCAGCCCCAGCATTTT. Translated, it gives CASSPRTDSNQPQHF.

This chain joins TRBV20-1 and TRBJ2-5, with D perhaps assigned TRBD1 or TRBD2 (5 bases each). The V and J ends lost 3 bases and 1 base respectively, with 15 bases between them. CDR1 and CDR2 from the germline V gene are DFQATT and SNEGSKA (reference sequence). This CDR3 is built from 15 residues. The CDR3 DNA is TGCAGTGCTAGGTACCGGGGCCGACCCCAAGAGACCCAGTACTTC. This sequence encodes CSARYRGRPQETQYF.

The genes are TRBV2 and TRBJ2-7; 7 bases fit TRBD1. The CDR3 length is 13 residues. The ends lost 7 bases at V and 6 bases at J; junction bases unmatched: 9. Germline V gene lookup returns CDR1 SNHLY and CDR2 FYNNEI. CDR3 residues: CASTGTVTGEQYF. As DNA, the CDR3 is TGTGCCAGCACCGGGACAGTAACGGGCGAGCAGTACTTC.

The CDR3 region has the DNA TGTGCCAGCAGTTTGAGTGGCAGGGGGTCCTACGAGCAGTACTTC. It specifies CASSLSGRGSYEQYF. The V gene is TRBV27, the J gene TRBJ2-7, with 7 bases that match TRBD1. The ends lost 3 bases at V and 1 base at J; junction bases unmatched: 6. This CDR3 has 15 amino acids. Germline V gene sequence: CDR1 MNHEY, CDR2 SMNVEV (reference sequence).

The V gene is TRBV5-1, the J gene TRBJ2-6; D is possibly TRBD1 (6 bases). Germline V gene lookup returns CDR1 SGHRS and CDR2 YFSETQ. V shed 0 bases and J shed 0 bases, with 7 bases lying between them. This CDR3 has 16 residues. CDR3 in amino acids: CASSLGTASGANVLTF. CDR3 coding DNA: TGCGCCAGCAGCTTGGGGACAGCCTCTGGGGCCAACGTCCTGACTTTC.

J is TRBJ2-7 and V is TRBV3-1; 10 positions agree with TRBD2. The CDR3 is 15 residues long. The ends lost 0 bases at V and 12 bases at J; junction bases unmatched: 11. Germline V gives CDR1 LGHDT, CDR2 YNNKEL (reference sequence). The CDR3 is CASSQDLSSGSSPYF. The DNA for the CDR3 is TGTGCCAGCAGCCAAGATCTTTCTAGCGGGAGTTCTCCGTACTTC.

The genes are TRBV5-1 and TRBJ2-2, with D hard to call. The V end was cut by 0 bases, the J end by 0 bases, with 3 bases between. The CDR3 covers 14 residues. CDR1 and CDR2 (germline): SGHRS, YFSETQ. The CDR3 loop reads CASSLASNTGELFF. CDR3 bases: TGCGCCAGCAGCTTGGCTTCGAACACCGGGGAGCTGTTTTTT.

Comment on this clonotype: A junction boundary mismatches the germline segment, possibly from a read error. V usage is TRBV7-7 and J usage is TRBJ2-3, with D uncertain. Germline V gene sequence: CDR1 SSHAT, CDR2 FNYEAQ (reference sequence). CDR3 length equals 15 residues. CDR3 coding DNA: TGTGCTAGCAGCCCCGAACGAGTTAACACAGATACGCAGTATTTT. The encoded protein is CASSPERVNTDTQYF.

This chain's CDR3 is CASSPTTGGGNQPQHF. The CDR3 DNA is TGTGCCAGCTCACCAACGACGGGGGGTGGCAATCAGCCCCAGCATTTT. The gene calls are TRBV18 and TRBJ1-5; possible D gene TRBD1, 5 bases. CDR1 is KGHSH and CDR2 is LQKENI in the germline V gene. V lost 2 bases and J 2 bases, leaving 13 bases between the germline ends. This CDR3 region has 16 residues.

The chain joins TRBV6-2 or TRBV6-3 to TRBJ2-5, with TRBD2 identical over 8 bases. V lost 8 bases to trimming and J lost 5 bases; unmatched junction nucleotides: 7. This CDR3 comprises 13 residues. Germline V CDR1 and CDR2: MNHEY, SVGEGT. This chain's CDR3 is CASRREGRETQYF. CDR3 nucleotide sequence: TGTGCCAGCCGACGGGAGGGCCGGGAGACCCAGTACTTC.

This chain uses TRBV6-1 with TRBJ1-5; 8 positions match TRBD1. The junction had 12 bases not matched to a gene; V was cut back by 4 bases and J by 4 bases. The length of the CDR3 is 17 residues. Germline values: CDR1 MNHNS, CDR2 SASEGT. CDR3 region: CASSAALTGGSNQPQHF. The CDR3 DNA reads TGTGCCAGCAGTGCCGCTTTAACAGGGGGGTCGAATCAGCCCCAGCATTTT.

The chain is built from TRBV7-9 and TRBJ2-4; 11 bases are a match to TRBD2. CDR3 length equals 15 residues. V dropped 4 bases and J dropped 5; count of bases not matched to a gene: 4. Germline CDR1 reads SEHNR; CDR2 reads FQNEAQ (reference sequence). In DNA form, the CDR3 reads TGTGCCAGCAGCTCCCAGGGACTAGCGGAAAACATTCAGTACTTC. As protein: CASSSQGLAENIQYF.

The chain couples TRBV20-1 to TRBJ2-2; no definite D call. Germline-derived CDR1 and CDR2 are DFQATT and SNEGSKA (reference sequence). The CDR3 runs to 17 residues. The V end was cut by 0 bases, the J end by 3 bases, with 17 bases between. CDR3 bases: TGCAGTGCTAGAGACCCCCGGTCGCAGGCTGACACCGGGGAGCTGTTTTTT. It encodes CSARDPRSQADTGELFF.

V and J are TRBV5-6 and TRBJ1-2; D unresolved. Germline V CDR1 and CDR2: SGHDT, YYEEEE. V was clipped by 1 base and J by 3 bases, with 19 bases between them. The CDR3 sequence is 17 residues long. The CDR3 DNA reads as TGTGCCAGCAGCTTGCCTTCCCGGGCCATCGGGGACTATGGCTACACCTTC. Its protein is CASSLPSRAIGDYGYTF.

This clonotype was seen only once. V is TRBV20-1 and J is TRBJ2-3; D possibly corresponds to TRBD2 (7 bases). CDR1 DFQATT and CDR2 SNEGSKA come from the germline V gene (reference sequence). V lost 6 bases and J lost 1, with 17 bases in between. The CDR3 is made up of 15 amino acids. The CDR3 DNA is TGCAGTGCCAATTTCCAAGGGGGGGGCACAGATACGCAGTATTTT. It encodes CSANFQGGGTDTQYF.

This chain connects TRBV18 to TRBJ1-2; 7 bases agree with TRBD1. The germline CDR1 and CDR2 sequences are KGHSH and LQKENI. The CDR3 is made up of 14 amino acids. V gave up 3 bases and J gave up 4 bases; unmatched junction bases: 5. The chain's CDR3 is CASSPRDSSYGYTF. CDR3 nucleotide sequence: TGTGCCAGCTCACCGAGGGACAGCAGCTATGGCTACACCTTC.

The chain is built from TRBV2 and TRBJ2-2; D might be TRBD2 (6 bases). The ends were cut back, 6 bases at V and 3 bases at J, with 14 bases in the middle. Germline V gives CDR1 SNHLY, CDR2 FYNNEI. The CDR3 is 15 residues long. The CDR3 region has the DNA TGTGCCAGCAGGGGGGGTAGCGGCCACACCGGGGAGCTGTTTTTT. Amino acids: CASRGGSGHTGELFF.